The present T cell receptor beta chain was sequenced within a study of human T cells and chemical hapten exposure. The CDR3 extends over 13 amino acids. Trimming cost V 4 bases and J 7 bases, with 10 bases left between them. Germline CDR1 SGHTA, CDR2 FQGNSA. The time point: pre-sensitization, week 0. Described treatment: therapeutic diphenylcyclopropenone sensitization with weekly scalp DPC. Each CDR3 protein gets one entry after TCRdb re-called the RACE reads with MiXCR. The sample gives 250,000 or so distinct CDR3 sequences, approximately 8.6% of which show up once; approximately 2.3% is in the top ten.

This TCR derives from a woman aged 40 to 50 with alopecia areata. Some clones in this sample may be carry-over from other donors' samples. The sample here was whole blood, taken in connection with sensitization to the hapten diphenylcyclopropenone (DPC). V usage is TRBV7-2 and J usage is TRBJ1-4; D remains ambiguous. The CDR3 loop reads CASSSRAGEKLFF. The CDR3 region has the DNA TGTGCCAGCAGCTCGAGAGCTGGTGAAAAACTGTTTTTT.